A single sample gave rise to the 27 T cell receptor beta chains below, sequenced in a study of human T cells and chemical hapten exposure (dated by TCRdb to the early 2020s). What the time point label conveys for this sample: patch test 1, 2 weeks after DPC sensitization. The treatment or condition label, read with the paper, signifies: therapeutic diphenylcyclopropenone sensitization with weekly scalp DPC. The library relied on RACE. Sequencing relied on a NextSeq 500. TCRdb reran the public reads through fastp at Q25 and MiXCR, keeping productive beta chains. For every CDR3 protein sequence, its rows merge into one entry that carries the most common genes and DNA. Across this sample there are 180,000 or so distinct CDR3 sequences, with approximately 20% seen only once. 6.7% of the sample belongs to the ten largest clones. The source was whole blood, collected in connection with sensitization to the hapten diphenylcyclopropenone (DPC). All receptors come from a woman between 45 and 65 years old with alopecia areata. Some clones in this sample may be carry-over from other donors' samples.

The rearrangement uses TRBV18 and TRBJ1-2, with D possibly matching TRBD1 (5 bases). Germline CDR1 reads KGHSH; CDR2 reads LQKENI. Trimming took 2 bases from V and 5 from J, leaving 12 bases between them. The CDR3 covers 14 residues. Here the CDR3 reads CASSPGSGIYGYTF. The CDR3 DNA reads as TGTGCCAGCTCACCAGGTTCAGGGATATATGGCTACACCTTC.

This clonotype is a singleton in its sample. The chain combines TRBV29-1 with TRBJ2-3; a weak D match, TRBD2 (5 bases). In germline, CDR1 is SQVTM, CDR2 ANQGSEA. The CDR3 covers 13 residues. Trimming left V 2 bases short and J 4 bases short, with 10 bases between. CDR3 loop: CSVEPGLADTQYF. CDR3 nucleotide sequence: TGCAGCGTTGAACCGGGGTTGGCAGATACGCAGTATTTT.

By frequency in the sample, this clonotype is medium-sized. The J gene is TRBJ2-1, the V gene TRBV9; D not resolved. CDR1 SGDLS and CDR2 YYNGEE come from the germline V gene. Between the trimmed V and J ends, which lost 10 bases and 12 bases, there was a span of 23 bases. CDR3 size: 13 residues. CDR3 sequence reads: CAAGAPSVLGQFF. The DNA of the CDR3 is TGTGCCGCCGGAGCACCCTCGGTTTTGGGGCAGTTCTTC. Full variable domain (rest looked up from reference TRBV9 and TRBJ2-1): DSGVTQTPKHLITATGQRVTLRCSPRSGDLSVYWYQQSLDQGLQFLIQYYNGEERAKGNILERFSAQQFPDLHSELNLSSLELGDSALYFCAAGAPSVLGQFFGPGTRLTVL.

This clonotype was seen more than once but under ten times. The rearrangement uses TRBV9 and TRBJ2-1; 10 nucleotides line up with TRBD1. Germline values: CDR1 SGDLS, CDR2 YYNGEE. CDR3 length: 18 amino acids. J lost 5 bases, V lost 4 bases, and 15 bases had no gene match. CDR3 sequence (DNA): TGTGCCAGCAGCCCAACACCGGGACAGGGGTCGGGGGACAATGAGCAGTTCTTC. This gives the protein CASSPTPGQGSGDNEQFF.

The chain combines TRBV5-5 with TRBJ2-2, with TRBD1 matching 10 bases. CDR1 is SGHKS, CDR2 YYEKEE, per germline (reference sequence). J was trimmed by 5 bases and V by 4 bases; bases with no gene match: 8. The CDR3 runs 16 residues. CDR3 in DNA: TGTGCCAGCAGCACGACAGGGGGCGCGGGTACCGGGGAGCTGTTTTTT. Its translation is CASSTTGGAGTGELFF.

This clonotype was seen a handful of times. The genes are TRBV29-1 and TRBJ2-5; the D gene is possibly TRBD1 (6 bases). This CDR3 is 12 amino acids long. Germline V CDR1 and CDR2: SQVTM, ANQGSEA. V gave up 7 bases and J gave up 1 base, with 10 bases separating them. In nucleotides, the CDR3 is TGCAGCGACCGGACAGCCCAAGAGACCCAGTACTTC. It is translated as CSDRTAQETQYF.

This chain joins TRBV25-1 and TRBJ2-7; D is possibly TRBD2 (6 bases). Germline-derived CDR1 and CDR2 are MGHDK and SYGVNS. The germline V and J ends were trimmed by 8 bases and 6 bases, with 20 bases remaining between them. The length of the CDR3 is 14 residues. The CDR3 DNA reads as TGTGCCAGCGGTGTGGGGGGATTCCCCGGCGAGCAGTACTTC. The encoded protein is CASGVGGFPGEQYF.

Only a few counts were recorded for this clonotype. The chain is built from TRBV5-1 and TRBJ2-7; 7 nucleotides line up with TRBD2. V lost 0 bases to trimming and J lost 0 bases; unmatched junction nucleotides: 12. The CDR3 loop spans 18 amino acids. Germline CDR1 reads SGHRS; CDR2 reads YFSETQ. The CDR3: CASSLVQPSGTSSYEQYF. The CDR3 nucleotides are TGCGCCAGCAGCTTGGTACAACCGAGCGGGACCAGCTCCTACGAGCAGTACTTC.

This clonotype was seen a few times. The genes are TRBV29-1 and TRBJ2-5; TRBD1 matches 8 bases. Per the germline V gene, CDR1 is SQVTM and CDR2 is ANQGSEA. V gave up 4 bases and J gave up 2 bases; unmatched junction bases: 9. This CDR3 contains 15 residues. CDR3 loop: CSVGQGWGRQETQYF. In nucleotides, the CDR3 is TGCAGCGTTGGACAGGGGTGGGGGAGGCAAGAGACCCAGTACTTC. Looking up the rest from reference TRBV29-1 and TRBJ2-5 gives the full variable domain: SAVISQKPSRDICQRGTSLTIQCQVDSQVTMMFWYRQQPGQSLTLIATANQGSEATYESGFVIDKFPISRPNLTFSTLTVSNMSPEDSSIYLCSVGQGWGRQETQYFGPGTRLLVL.

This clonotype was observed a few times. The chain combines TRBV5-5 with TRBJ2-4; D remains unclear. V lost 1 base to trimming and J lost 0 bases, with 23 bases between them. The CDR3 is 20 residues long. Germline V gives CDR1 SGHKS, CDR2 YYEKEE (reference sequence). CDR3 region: CASSLLPSGPPLIAKNIQYF. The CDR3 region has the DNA TGTGCCAGCAGCTTGTTACCGTCGGGCCCGCCCCTTATAGCCAAAAACATTCAGTACTTC.

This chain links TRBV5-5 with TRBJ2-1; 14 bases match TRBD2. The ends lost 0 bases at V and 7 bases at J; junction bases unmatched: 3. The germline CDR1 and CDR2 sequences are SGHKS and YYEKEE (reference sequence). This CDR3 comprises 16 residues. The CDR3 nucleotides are TGTGCCAGCAGCTTGGGACTAGCGGGAGGGTTTAATGAGCAGTTCTTC. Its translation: CASSLGLAGGFNEQFF.

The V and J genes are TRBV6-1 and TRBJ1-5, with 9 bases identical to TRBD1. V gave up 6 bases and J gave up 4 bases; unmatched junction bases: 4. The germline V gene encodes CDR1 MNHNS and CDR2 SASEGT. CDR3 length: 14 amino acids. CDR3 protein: CASREDRGNQPQHF. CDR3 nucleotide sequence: TGTGCCAGCAGAGAGGACAGGGGAAATCAGCCCCAGCATTTT.

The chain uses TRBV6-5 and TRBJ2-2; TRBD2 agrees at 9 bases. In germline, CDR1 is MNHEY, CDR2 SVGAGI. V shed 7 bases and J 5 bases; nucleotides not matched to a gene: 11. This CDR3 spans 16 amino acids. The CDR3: CASTRASLAGTGELFF. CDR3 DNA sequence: TGTGCCAGCACCAGAGCTTCGCTAGCGGGAACCGGGGAGCTGTTTTTT.

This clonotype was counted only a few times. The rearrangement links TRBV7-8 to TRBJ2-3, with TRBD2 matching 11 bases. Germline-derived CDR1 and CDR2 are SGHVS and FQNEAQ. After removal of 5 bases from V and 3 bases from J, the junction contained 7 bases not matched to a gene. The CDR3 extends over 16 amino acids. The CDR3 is CASSPGLAGLTDTQYF. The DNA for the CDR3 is TGTGCCAGCAGCCCCGGACTAGCGGGCCTGACAGATACGCAGTATTTT. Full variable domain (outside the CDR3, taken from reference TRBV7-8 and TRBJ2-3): GAGVSQSPRYKVAKRGQDVALRCDPISGHVSLFWYQQALGQGPEFLTYFQNEAQLDKSGLPSDRFFAERPEGSVSTLKIQRTQQEDSAVYLCASSPGLAGLTDTQYFGPGTRLTVL.

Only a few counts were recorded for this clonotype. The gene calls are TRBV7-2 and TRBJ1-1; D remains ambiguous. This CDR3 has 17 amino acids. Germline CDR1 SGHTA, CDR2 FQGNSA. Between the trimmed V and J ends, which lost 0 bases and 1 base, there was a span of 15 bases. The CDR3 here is CASSLARRFGANTEAFF. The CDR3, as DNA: TGTGCCAGCAGCTTAGCGCGAAGGTTCGGTGCGAACACTGAAGCTTTCTTT. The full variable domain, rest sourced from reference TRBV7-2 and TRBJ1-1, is GAGVSQSPSNKVTEKGKDVELRCDPISGHTALYWYRQSLGQGLEFLIYFQGNSAPDKSGLPSDRFSAERTGGSVSTLTIQRTQQEDSAVYLCASSLARRFGANTEAFFGQGTRLTVV.

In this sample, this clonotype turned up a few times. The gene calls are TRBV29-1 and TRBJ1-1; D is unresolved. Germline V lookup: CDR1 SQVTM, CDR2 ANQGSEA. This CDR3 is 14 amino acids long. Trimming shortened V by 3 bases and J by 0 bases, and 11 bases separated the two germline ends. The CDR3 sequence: CSVDSAGMNTEAFF. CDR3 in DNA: TGCAGCGTTGACAGCGCGGGGATGAACACTGAAGCTTTCTTT.

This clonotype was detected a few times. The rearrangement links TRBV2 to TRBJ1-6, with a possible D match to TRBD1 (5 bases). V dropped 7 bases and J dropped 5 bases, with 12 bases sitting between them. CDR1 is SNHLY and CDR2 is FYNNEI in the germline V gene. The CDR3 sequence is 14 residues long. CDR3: CASKEDNNNSPLHF. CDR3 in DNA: TGTGCCAGCAAGGAGGACAACAATAATTCACCCCTCCACTTT.

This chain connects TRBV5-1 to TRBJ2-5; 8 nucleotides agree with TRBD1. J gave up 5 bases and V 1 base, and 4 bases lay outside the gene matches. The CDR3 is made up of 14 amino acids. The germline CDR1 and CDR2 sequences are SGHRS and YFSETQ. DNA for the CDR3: TGCGCCAGCAGCTTGACAGGGGGTGAGGAGACCCAGTACTTC. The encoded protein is CASSLTGGEETQYF.

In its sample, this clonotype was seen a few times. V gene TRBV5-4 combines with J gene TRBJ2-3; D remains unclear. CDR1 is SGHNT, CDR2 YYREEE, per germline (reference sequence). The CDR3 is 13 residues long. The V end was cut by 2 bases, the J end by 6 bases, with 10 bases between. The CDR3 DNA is TGTGCCAGCAGCTTTTGGTCAGGCGATACGCAGTATTTT. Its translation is CASSFWSGDTQYF.

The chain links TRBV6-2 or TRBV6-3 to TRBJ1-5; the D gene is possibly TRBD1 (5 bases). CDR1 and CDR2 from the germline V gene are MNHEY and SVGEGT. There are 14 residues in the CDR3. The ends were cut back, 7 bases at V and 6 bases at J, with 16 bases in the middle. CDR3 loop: CASNARGRGQPQHF. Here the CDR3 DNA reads TGTGCCAGCAATGCCCGGGGGAGAGGTCAGCCCCAGCATTTT.

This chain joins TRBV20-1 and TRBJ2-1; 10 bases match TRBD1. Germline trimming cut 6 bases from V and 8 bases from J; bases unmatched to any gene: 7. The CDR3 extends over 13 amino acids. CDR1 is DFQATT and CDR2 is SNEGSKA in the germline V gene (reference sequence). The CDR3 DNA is TGCAGTGCCGGGACAGGGGTAAGCGATGAGCAGTTCTTC. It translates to CSAGTGVSDEQFF.

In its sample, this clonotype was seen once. CDR3 loop: CASSYRPRMNTEAFF. Here the CDR3 DNA reads TGTGCCAGCAGTTACAGGCCACGCATGAACACTGAAGCTTTCTTT. The J gene is TRBJ1-1, the V gene TRBV6-5; no definite D call. Germline V CDR1 and CDR2: MNHEY, SVGAGI. The CDR3 has 15 amino acids. V lost 2 bases and J 0 bases, leaving 10 bases between the germline ends.

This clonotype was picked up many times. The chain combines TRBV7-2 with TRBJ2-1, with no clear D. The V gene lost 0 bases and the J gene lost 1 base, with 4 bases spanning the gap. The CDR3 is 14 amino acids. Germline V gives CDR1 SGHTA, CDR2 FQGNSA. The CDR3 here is CASSLAESYNEQFF. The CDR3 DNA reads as TGTGCCAGCAGCTTAGCTGAATCCTACAATGAGCAGTTCTTC.

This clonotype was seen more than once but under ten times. CDR3 nucleotide sequence: TGTGCCAGCAGCCAGGGCCCGAGCTCCTACAATGAGCAGTTCTTC. Its translation: CASSQGPSSYNEQFF. The rearrangement links TRBV2 to TRBJ2-1, with a weak D call TRBD1 (5 bases). The CDR3 length is 15 residues. The V and J ends lost 6 bases and 0 bases respectively, with 12 bases between them. Germline V gene sequence: CDR1 SNHLY, CDR2 FYNNEI.

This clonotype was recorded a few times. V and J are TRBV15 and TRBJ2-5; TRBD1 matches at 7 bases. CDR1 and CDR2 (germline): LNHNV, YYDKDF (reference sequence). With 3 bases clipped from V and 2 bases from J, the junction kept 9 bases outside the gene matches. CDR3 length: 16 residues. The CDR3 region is CATSSQRGQWQETQYF. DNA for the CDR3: TGTGCCACCAGCAGTCAGAGGGGACAGTGGCAAGAGACCCAGTACTTC.

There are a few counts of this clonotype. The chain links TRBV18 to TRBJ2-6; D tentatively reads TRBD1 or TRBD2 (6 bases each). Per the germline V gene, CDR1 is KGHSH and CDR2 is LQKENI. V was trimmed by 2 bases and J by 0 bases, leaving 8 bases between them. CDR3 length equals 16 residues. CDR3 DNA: TGTGCCAGCTCACCAGGAGGGGGCTCTGGGGCCAACGTCCTGACTTTC. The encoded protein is CASSPGGGSGANVLTF. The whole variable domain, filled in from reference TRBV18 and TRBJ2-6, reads NAGVMQNPRHLVRRRGQEARLRCSPMKGHSHVYWYRQLPEEGLKFMVYLQKENIIDESGMPKERFSAEFPKEGPSILRIQQVVRGDSAAYFCASSPGGGSGANVLTFGAGSRLTVL.

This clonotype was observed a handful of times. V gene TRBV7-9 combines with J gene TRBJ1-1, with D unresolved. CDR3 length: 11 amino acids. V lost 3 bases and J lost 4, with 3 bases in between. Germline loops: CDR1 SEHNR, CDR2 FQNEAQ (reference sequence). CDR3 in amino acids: CASSFATEAFF. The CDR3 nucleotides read TGTGCCAGCAGCTTCGCCACTGAAGCTTTCTTT. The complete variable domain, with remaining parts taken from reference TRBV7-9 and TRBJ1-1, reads DTGVSQNPRHKITKRGQNVTFRCDPISEHNRLYWYRQTLGQGPEFLTYFQNEAQLEKSRLLSDRFSAERPKGSFSTLEIQRTEQGDSAMYLCASSFATEAFFGQGTRLTVV.